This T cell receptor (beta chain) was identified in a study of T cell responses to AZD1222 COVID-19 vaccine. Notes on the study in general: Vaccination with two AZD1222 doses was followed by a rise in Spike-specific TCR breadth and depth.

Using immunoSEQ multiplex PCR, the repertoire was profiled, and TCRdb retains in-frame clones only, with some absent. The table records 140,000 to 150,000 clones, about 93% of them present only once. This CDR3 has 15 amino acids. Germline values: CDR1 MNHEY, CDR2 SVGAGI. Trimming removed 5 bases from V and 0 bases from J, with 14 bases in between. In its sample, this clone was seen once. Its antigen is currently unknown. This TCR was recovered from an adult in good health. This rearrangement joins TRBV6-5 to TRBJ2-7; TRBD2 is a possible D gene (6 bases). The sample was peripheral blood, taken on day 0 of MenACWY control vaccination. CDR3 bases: TGTGCCAGCAGTCCACCCGGGGACTCCTCCTACGAGCAGTACTTC. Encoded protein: CASSPPGDSSYEQYF.